One sample yielded the 3 T cell receptor beta chains listed below, sequenced in a study of T-cell memory formation after mild COVID-19. One entry per CDR3 protein results from TCRdb running MiXCR on the 5' RACE reads. Here the sample spans some 290,000 distinct CDR3 sequences, 15% to 20% being singletons. The specimen was PBMCs or a T cell subset sorted from them (not recorded which). These receptors all stem from a man aged 18 to 30 who had mild COVID-19 (a few samples of this study predate the infection). Cell type and time point are not known.

This clonotype appeared a few times. The CDR3 bases are TGTGCCAGCAGCTCCGACGCGGGTTTGACCCAGCATTTT. Its translation is CASSSDAGLTQHF. This chain joins TRBV7-3 and TRBJ1-5; D remains ambiguous. Per the germline V gene, CDR1 is SGHTA and CDR2 is FQGTGA. V was clipped by 4 bases and J by 11 bases, with 15 bases between them. The CDR3 length is 13 residues.

As for this clonotype: A single base separates this from a much larger clone, so it may be a read error. The V call is TRBV11-2, the J call TRBJ1-4, with D perhaps TRBD1 (5 bases). The length of the CDR3 is 13 residues. The V gene's germline CDR1 is SGHAT and CDR2 FQNNGV. This chain's CDR3 is CDSSLDRYRQLFF. The DNA for the CDR3 is TGTGACAGCAGCTTAGATCGGTACCGACAGCTGTTTTTT.

In this sample, this clonotype turned up many times. The chain's CDR3 is CASKGGRTGELFF. The CDR3 nucleotides read TGTGCCAGCAAGGGGGGCCGGACCGGGGAGCTGTTTTTT. The chain uses TRBV12-3 or TRBV12-4 and TRBJ2-2; D may be TRBD1 or TRBD2 (6 bases each). This CDR3 is built from 13 residues. Trimming cost V 7 bases and J 5 bases, with 11 bases left between them.